The sequence of this TCR beta chain was determined in a study of molecular identifiers for immune sequencing clone quantification. TCRdb re-called the PCR reads through MiXCR, storing one row per CDR3 protein. The table has roughly 320,000 distinct CDR3 sequences, roughly 23% seen once. The source of this sequence is a human donor in good health. Some libraries in this study had Jurkat cell RNA spiked in. The sequenced sample consisted of naive CD8+ T cells from blood, with Jurkat cell RNA spiked in. As to subset: FACS-sorted CD8+CD4-CCR7+CD45RA+ naive T cells.

CDR3 in amino acids: CASSQQTGSYNEQFF. The CDR3 DNA follows: TGCGCCAGCAGCCAGCAGACAGGTTCCTACAATGAGCAGTTCTTC. The chain is built from TRBV4-1 and TRBJ2-1; the D gene is possibly TRBD1 (6 bases). The length of the CDR3 is 15 residues. With 3 bases removed from V and 1 base from J, the gap between germline ends came to 10 bases. Germline V lookup: CDR1 MGHRA, CDR2 YSYEKL.